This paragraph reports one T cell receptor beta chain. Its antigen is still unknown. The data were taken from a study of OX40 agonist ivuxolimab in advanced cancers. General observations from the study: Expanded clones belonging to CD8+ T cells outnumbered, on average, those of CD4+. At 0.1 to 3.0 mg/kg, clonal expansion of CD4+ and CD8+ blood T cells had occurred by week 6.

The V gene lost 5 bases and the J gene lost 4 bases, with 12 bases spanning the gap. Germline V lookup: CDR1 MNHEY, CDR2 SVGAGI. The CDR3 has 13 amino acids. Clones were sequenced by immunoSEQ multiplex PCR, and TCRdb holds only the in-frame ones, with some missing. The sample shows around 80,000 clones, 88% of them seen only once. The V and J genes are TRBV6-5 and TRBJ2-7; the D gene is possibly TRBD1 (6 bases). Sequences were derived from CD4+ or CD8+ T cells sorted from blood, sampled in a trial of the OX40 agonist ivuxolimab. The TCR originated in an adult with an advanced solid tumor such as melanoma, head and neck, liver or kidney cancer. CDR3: CASSRTDRYEQYF. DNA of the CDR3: TGTGCCAGCAGTAGGACAGACCGTTACGAGCAGTACTTC.